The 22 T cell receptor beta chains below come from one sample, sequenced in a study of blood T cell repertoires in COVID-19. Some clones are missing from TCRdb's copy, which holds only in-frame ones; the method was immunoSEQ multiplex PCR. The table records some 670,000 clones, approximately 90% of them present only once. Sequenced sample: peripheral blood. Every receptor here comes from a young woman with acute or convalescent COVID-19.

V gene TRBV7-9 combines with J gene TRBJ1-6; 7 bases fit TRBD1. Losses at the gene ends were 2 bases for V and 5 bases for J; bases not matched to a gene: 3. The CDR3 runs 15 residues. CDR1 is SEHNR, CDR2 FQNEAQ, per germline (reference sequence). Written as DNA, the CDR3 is TGTGCCAGCAGCTTATGGGACAGAGATAATTCACCCCTCCACTTT. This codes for CASSLWDRDNSPLHF.

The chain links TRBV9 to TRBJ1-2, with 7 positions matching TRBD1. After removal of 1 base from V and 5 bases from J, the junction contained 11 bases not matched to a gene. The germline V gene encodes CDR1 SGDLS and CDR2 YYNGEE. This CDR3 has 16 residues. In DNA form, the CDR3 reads TGTGCCAGCAGCGTAACGGTCCAGGGGGGCCTGTATGGCTACACCTTC. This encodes CASSVTVQGGLYGYTF.

For the CDR3, the DNA is TGTGCCAGCAGCGGTACTATCAGTGGTGGCTACACCTTC. Amino acid sequence: CASSGTISGGYTF. The J gene is TRBJ1-2, the V gene TRBV9; D not certain. Germline loops: CDR1 SGDLS, CDR2 YYNGEE. The CDR3 has 13 residues. The V gene lost 3 bases and the J gene lost 7 bases, with 13 bases spanning the gap.

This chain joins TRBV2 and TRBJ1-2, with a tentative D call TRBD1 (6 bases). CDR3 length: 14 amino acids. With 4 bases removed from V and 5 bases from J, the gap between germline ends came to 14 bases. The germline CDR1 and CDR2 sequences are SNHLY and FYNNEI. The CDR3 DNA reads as TGTGCCAGCAGTGTAAACAGGGCTGAGTATGGCTACACCTTC. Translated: CASSVNRAEYGYTF.

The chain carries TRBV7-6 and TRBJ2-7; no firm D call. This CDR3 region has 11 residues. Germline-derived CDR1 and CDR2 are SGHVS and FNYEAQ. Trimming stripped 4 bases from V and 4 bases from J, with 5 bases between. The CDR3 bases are TGTGCCAGCAGCTCAGTGTACGAGCAGTACTTC. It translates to CASSSVYEQYF.

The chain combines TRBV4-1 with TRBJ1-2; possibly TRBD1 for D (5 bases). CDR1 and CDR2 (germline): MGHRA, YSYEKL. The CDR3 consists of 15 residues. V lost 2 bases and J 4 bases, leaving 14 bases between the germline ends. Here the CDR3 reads CASSQPVRDRYGYTF. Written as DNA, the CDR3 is TGCGCCAGCAGCCAACCAGTCAGGGATCGCTATGGCTACACCTTC.

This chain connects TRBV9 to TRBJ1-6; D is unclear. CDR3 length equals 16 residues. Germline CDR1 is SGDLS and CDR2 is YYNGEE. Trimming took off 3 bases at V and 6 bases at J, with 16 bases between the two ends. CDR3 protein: CASSERPINGNSPLHF. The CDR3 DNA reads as TGTGCCAGCAGCGAGCGCCCTATTAATGGTAATTCACCCCTCCACTTT.

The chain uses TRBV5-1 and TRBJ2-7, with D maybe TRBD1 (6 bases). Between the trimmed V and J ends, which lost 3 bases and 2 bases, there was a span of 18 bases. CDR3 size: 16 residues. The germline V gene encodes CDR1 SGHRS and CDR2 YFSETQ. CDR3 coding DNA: TGCGCCAGCAGCTCGTCTTTGGGGGCGCAAACCTACGAGCAGTACTTC. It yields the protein CASSSSLGAQTYEQYF.

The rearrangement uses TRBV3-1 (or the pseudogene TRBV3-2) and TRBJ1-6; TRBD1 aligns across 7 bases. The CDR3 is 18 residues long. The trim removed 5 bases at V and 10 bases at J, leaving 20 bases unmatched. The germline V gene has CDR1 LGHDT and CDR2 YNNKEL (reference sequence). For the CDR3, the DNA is TGTGCCAGCAGCGACCTGGGGTATCGGACAGGTGGGGGATCACCCCTCCACTTT. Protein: CASSDLGYRTGGGSPLHF.

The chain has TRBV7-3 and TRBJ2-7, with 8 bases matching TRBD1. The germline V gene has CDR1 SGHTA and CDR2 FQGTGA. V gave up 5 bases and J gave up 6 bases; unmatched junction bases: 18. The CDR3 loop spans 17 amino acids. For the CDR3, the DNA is TGTGCCAGCAGCGCCCGACAGGGGATTCAGGGAGCGGGCGAGCAGTACTTC. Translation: CASSARQGIQGAGEQYF.

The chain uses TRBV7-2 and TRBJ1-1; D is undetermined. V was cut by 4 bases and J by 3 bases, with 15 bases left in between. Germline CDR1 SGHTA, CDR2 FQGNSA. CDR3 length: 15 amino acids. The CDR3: CASSSFVRVDTEAFF. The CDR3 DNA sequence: TGTGCCAGCAGCTCCTTTGTGAGGGTAGACACTGAAGCTTTCTTT.

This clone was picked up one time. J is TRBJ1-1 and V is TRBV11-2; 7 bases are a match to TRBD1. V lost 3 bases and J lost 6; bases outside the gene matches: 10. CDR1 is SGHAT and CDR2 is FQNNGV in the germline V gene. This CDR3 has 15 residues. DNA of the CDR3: TGTGCCAGCAGCTTGGAGGGGGCTCAAAATTCTGAAGCTTTCTTT. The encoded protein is CASSLEGAQNSEAFF.

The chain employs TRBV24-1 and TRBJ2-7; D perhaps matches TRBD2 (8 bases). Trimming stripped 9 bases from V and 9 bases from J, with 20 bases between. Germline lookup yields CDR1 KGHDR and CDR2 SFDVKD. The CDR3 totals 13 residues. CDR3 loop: CATSTGVREGQYF. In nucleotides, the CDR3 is TGTGCCACCTCCACAGGGGTCCGGGAGGGGCAGTACTTC.

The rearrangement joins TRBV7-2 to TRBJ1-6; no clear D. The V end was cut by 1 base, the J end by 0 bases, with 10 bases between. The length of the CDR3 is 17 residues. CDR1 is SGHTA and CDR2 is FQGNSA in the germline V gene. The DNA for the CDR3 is TGTGCCAGCAGCTTAGTCGGCCGGAGCTCCTATAATTCACCCCTCCACTTT. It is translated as CASSLVGRSSYNSPLHF. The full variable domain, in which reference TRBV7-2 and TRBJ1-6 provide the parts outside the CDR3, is GAGVSQSPSNKVTEKGKDVELRCDPISGHTALYWYRQSLGQGLEFLIYFQGNSAPDKSGLPSDRFSAERTGGSVSTLTIQRTQQEDSAVYLCASSLVGRSSYNSPLHFGNGTRLTVT.

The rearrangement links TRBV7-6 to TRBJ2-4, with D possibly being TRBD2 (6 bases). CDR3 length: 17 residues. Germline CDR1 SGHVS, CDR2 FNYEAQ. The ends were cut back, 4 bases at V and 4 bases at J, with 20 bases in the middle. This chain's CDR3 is CASSSPPFSGEKNIQYF. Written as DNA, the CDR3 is TGTGCCAGCAGCTCCCCCCCGTTTTCGGGGGAGAAAAACATTCAGTACTTC. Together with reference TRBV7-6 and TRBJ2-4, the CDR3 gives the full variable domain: GAGVSQSPRYKVTKRGQDVALRCDPISGHVSLYWYRQALGQGPEFLTYFNYEAQQDKSGLPNDRFSAERPEGSISTLTIQRTEQRDSAMYRCASSSPPFSGEKNIQYFGAGTRLSVL.

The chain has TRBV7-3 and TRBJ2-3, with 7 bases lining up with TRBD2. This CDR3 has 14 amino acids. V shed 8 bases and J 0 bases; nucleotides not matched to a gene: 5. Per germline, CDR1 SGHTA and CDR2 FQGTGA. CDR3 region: CASSPGLSTDTQYF. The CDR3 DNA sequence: TGTGCCAGCTCCCCGGGACTAAGCACAGATACGCAGTATTTT.

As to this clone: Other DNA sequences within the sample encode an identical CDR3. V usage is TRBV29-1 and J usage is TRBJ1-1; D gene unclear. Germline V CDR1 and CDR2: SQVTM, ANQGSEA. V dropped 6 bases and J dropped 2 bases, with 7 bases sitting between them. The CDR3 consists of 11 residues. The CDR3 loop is CSVARNTEAFF. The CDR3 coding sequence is TGCAGCGTGGCAAGAAACACTGAAGCTTTCTTT. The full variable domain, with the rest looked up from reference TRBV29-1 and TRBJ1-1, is SAVISQKPSRDICQRGTSLTIQCQVDSQVTMMFWYRQQPGQSLTLIATANQGSEATYESGFVIDKFPISRPNLTFSTLTVSNMSPEDSSIYLCSVARNTEAFFGQGTRLTVV.

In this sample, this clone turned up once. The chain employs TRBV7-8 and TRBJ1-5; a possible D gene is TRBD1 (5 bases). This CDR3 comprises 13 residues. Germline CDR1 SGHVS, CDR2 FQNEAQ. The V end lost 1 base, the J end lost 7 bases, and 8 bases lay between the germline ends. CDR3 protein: CASSLVRGQPQHF. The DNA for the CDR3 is TGTGCCAGCAGCTTAGTTAGGGGCCAGCCCCAGCATTTT.

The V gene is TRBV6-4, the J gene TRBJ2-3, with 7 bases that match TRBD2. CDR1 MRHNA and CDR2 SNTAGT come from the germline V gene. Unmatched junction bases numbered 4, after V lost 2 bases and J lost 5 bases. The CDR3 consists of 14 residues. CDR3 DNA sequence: TGTGCCAGCAGTGACCGAGCGGGGTTAGATACGCAGTATTTT. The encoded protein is CASSDRAGLDTQYF.

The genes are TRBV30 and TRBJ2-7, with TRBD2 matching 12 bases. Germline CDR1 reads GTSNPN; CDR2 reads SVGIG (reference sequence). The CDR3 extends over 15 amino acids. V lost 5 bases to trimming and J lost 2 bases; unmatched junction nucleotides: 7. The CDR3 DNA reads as TGTGCCTGGGCCGGGACTAGCGGGCGCCCCTACGAGCAGTACTTC. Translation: CAWAGTSGRPYEQYF.

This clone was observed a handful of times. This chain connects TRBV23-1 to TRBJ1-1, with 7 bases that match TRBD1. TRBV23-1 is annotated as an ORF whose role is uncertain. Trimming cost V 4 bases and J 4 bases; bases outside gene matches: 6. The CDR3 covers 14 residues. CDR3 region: CASSLRQGSTEAFF. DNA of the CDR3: TGCGCCAGCAGTCTCCGACAGGGATCCACTGAAGCTTTCTTT.

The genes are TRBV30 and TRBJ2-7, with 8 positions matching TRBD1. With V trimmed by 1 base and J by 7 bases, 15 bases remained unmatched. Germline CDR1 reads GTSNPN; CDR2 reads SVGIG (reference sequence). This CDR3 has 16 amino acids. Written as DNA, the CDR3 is TGTGCCTGGAGTGACGGGAGAGACAGGGGAGTTGTGGAGCAGTACTTC. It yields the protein CAWSDGRDRGVVEQYF.